The 14 T cell receptor beta chains presented below share a single source sample, sequenced in a study of blood T cell repertoires in COVID-19. Profiled with immunoSEQ multiplex PCR; TCRdb holds only in-frame clones, not every one. Here the sample spans about 150,000 clones, about four fifths being singletons. The specimen sequenced was peripheral blood. These receptors were obtained from a woman aged 80 or over with acute or convalescent COVID-19.

The genes are TRBV6-5 and TRBJ2-3; TRBD1 matches at 8 bases. Germline CDR1 MNHEY, CDR2 SVGAGI. Germline trimming cut 4 bases from V and 3 bases from J; bases unmatched to any gene: 9. The CDR3 covers 16 residues. CDR3 sequence: CASSFQTGARTDTQYF. CDR3 DNA sequence: TGTGCCAGCAGTTTCCAGACAGGGGCGAGAACAGATACGCAGTATTTT.

The chain uses TRBV15 and TRBJ1-3; 7 bases map to TRBD1. Losses at the gene ends were 1 base for V and 4 bases for J; bases not matched to a gene: 7. This CDR3 region has 16 residues. Germline CDR1 LNHNV, CDR2 YYDKDF (reference sequence). As DNA, the CDR3 is TGTGCCACCAGCAGAGCCAACAGGGGCTCGGGAAACACCATATATTTT. Protein: CATSRANRGSGNTIYF.

This clone was observed once. V is TRBV30 and J is TRBJ1-2; D not resolved. V lost 5 bases to trimming and J lost 5 bases, with 12 bases between them. The CDR3 consists of 12 residues. Germline V CDR1 and CDR2: GTSNPN, SVGIG (reference sequence). CDR3: CAWVRAHYGYTF. CDR3 nucleotides: TGTGCCTGGGTGAGGGCGCATTATGGCTACACCTTC.

The chain links TRBV30 to TRBJ1-6, with 10 bases lining up with TRBD1. CDR1 is GTSNPN and CDR2 is SVGIG in the germline V gene (reference sequence). V dropped 0 bases and J dropped 8; count of bases not matched to a gene: 1. CDR3 size: 14 residues. Here the CDR3 reads CAWSVGTGDSPLHF. CDR3 nucleotide sequence: TGTGCCTGGAGTGTAGGGACAGGGGATTCACCCCTCCACTTT. Looking up the rest from reference TRBV30 and TRBJ1-6 gives the full variable domain: SQTIHQWPATLVQPVGSPLSLECTVEGTSNPNLYWYRQAAGRGLQLLFYSVGIGQISSEVPQNLSASRPQDRQFILSSKKLLLSDSGFYLCAWSVGTGDSPLHFGNGTRLTVT.

There are a few counts of this clone. The chain has TRBV10-3 and TRBJ1-2; 11 bases align to TRBD1. The CDR3 covers 12 residues. Germline trimming cut 6 bases from V and 8 bases from J; bases unmatched to any gene: 2. Germline V gene lookup returns CDR1 ENHRY and CDR2 SYGVKD. CDR3 DNA: TGTGCCATCAGGGGGACAGGGGGAGGCTACACCTTC. Amino acids: CAIRGTGGGYTF.

This clone was seen once. The chain links TRBV24-1 to TRBJ2-2, with D perhaps TRBD1 (7 bases). The V gene lost 7 bases and the J gene lost 3 bases, with 8 bases spanning the gap. Per the germline V gene, CDR1 is KGHDR and CDR2 is SFDVKD. The CDR3 length is 13 residues. The DNA of the CDR3 is TGTGCCACCAGCAGGGGGGACACCGGGGAGCTGTTTTTT. Its translation is CATSRGDTGELFF.

A few counts support this clone. This sequence joins TRBV5-1 and TRBJ1-5; 11 nucleotides line up with TRBD1. Trimming cost V 5 bases and J 5 bases; bases outside gene matches: 6. CDR1 is SGHRS, CDR2 YFSETQ, per germline. The CDR3 spans 15 residues. DNA for the CDR3: TGCGCCAGCAGGCCTGGACAGGGGGCACATCAGCCCCAGCATTTT. It translates to CASRPGQGAHQPQHF.

This chain links TRBV3-1 (or the pseudogene TRBV3-2) with TRBJ2-2; TRBD2 might be the D (6 bases). From germline, CDR1 is LGHDT and CDR2 YNNKEL (reference sequence). The CDR3 loop spans 16 amino acids. V lost 3 bases and J 4 bases, leaving 15 bases between the germline ends. CDR3 residues: CASSQTRGSATGELFF. For the CDR3, the DNA is TGTGCCAGCAGCCAGACTAGAGGCTCAGCCACCGGGGAGCTGTTTTTT.

This rearrangement joins TRBV2 to TRBJ1-5; weak D call: TRBD1 (5 bases). Trimming shortened V by 3 bases and J by 1 base, and 10 bases separated the two germline ends. The CDR3 runs to 15 residues. The germline CDR1 and CDR2 sequences are SNHLY and FYNNEI. The CDR3 loop reads CASSDKGLSNQPQHF. In DNA, the CDR3 is TGTGCCAGCAGTGATAAGGGGTTGAGCAATCAGCCCCAGCATTTT.

This clone appeared a single time. The V call is TRBV5-1, the J call TRBJ1-4, with 12 bases matching TRBD1. CDR1 is SGHRS and CDR2 is YFSETQ in the germline V gene. Trimming cost V 3 bases and J 8 bases; bases outside gene matches: 2. This CDR3 is 14 amino acids long. The chain's CDR3 is CASSWDRGQEKLFF. Written as DNA, the CDR3 is TGCGCCAGCAGCTGGGACAGGGGGCAGGAAAAACTGTTTTTT.

V usage is TRBV28 and J usage is TRBJ1-2; tentative D call: TRBD1 (5 bases). This CDR3 has 17 residues. From germline, CDR1 is MDHEN and CDR2 SYDVKM. V shed 5 bases and J shed 0 bases, with 19 bases lying between them. The CDR3 is CASSPAGGRRANYGYTF. CDR3 in DNA: TGTGCCAGCAGTCCGGCGGGGGGACGGCGGGCTAACTATGGCTACACCTTC.

J is TRBJ1-2 and V is TRBV2; 10 positions agree with TRBD1. From germline, CDR1 is SNHLY and CDR2 FYNNEI. V was pared by 2 bases and J by 4 bases, with 4 bases of the junction left unmatched. The CDR3 has 15 residues. The CDR3 bases are TGTGCCAGCAGTGAACGGGGGACAGGGGCCTATGGCTACACCTTC. It codes for CASSERGTGAYGYTF.

The chain combines TRBV29-1 with TRBJ1-2; 12 bases match TRBD1. The germline V gene has CDR1 SQVTM and CDR2 ANQGSEA. The CDR3 runs to 12 residues. The J segment lost 7 bases and the V segment lost 7 bases, leaving 4 bases of the junction unmatched. In DNA form, the CDR3 reads TGCAGCGGGGGACAGGGGGCGTTTGGCTACACCTTC. Its translation is CSGGQGAFGYTF. The whole variable domain, filled in from reference TRBV29-1 and TRBJ1-2, reads SAVISQKPSRDICQRGTSLTIQCQVDSQVTMMFWYRQQPGQSLTLIATANQGSEATYESGFVIDKFPISRPNLTFSTLTVSNMSPEDSSIYLCSGGQGAFGYTFGSGTRLTVV.

The rearrangement links TRBV19 to TRBJ2-3; TRBD2 might be the D (7 bases). Trimming left V 1 base short and J 3 bases short, with 14 bases between. The CDR3 loop spans 16 amino acids. Germline CDR1 is LNHDA and CDR2 is SQIVND (reference sequence). The CDR3 reads CASSIVGGGETDTQYF. CDR3 coding DNA: TGTGCCAGTAGTATAGTAGGGGGGGGCGAGACAGATACGCAGTATTTT. The full variable domain, its missing parts supplied by reference TRBV19 and TRBJ2-3, is DGGITQSPKYLFRKEGQNVTLSCEQNLNHDAMYWYRQDPGQGLRLIYYSQIVNDFQKGDIAEGYSVSREKKESFPLTVTSAQKNPTAFYLCASSIVGGGETDTQYFGPGTRLTVL.